The source of this TCR beta chain is a study of blood T cell repertoires in COVID-19 (TCRdb year 2020). Background on the whole study: Samples covering the acute and convalescent phases of COVID-19 were provided by collaborators in the United States, Italy and Spain. Where available, HLA class I and class II types were obtained from metadata supplied by the sample provider rather than from assay-based typing. Sample metadata almost always included a de-identified subject ID, COVID-19 status, age in years and sex. The repertoires were released in a freely available public database intended as a resource for research on the immune response to SARS-CoV-2. The samples were drawn from the first 160 participants of the ongoing ImmuneRACE study and from some 1,300 subjects provided by 6 global collaborators. The material from the prospective study consisted of cDNA or gDNA derived from T cells, B-cell-depleted T cells, or PBMCs. Subjects who had been exposed to COVID-19, were actively infected with it, or had recovered from it provided the deeply sampled blood TCRbeta repertoires that made up the dataset.

In Seattle, one collaborating source enrolled patients while the infection was active and tracked those patients longitudinally over the course of disease. The collaborating institutions used their own protocols to collect whole blood in K2EDTA tubes. Collaborator samples were shipped for TCRbeta analysis as frozen whole blood, isolated PBMCs, or DNA extracted from either sample type. The immunoSEQ Assay, a bias-controlled multiplex PCR, was used to amplify TCRbeta CDR3 regions from genomic DNA. From the authors' description of their analysis: The number of nucleated cells in each sample was estimated by amplification of reference gene primers within the assay. Sequence reads were collapsed and filtered to measure the absolute abundance of every unique TCRbeta CDR3 rearrangement. For each sample, productive Simpson clonality was calculated by taking the square root of Simpson's diversity index across productive rearrangements. Not all clones reach the TCRdb copy of this immuneACCESS table, which keeps in-frame sequences only. Checked studies attribute under half of the gap to unresolved V genes and leave the rest unexplained. Clone size and the V and J calls come from that table; the DNA yielded D and trimming. Recorded for this sample are under 250,000 clones; over 90% of them occurred a single time. The leading ten clones occupy 0.8% to 0.95% of the sample.

V gives up 5 bases and J gives up 7 bases, and the segment between their germline ends measures 14 bases. Based on the germline V gene (reference sequence), the CDR1 and CDR2 sequences are LNHDA and SQIVND. The CDR3, cysteine through phenylalanine, is 14 amino acids long. Only the CDR3 part of the read is kept: 42 bases, read in frame from the first base. Points the paper makes about the study in general: The amount of clinical and demographic metadata varied by source and participant and was provided uncurated.

Details on this clone: No cognate antigen has been identified for it. The sample holds no much larger clone one base away, and base qualities are not on file.

This TCR was sampled from a young man with COVID-19, enrolled during active disease. Here the chain combines TRBV19 and TRBJ1-4, with the D gene uncertain. The sequenced sample consisted of peripheral blood. The CDR3 has the sequence CASSVLTLSEKLFF. The DNA sequence follows: TGTGCCAGTAGTGTCCTAACTCTAAGTGAAAAACTGTTTTTT.